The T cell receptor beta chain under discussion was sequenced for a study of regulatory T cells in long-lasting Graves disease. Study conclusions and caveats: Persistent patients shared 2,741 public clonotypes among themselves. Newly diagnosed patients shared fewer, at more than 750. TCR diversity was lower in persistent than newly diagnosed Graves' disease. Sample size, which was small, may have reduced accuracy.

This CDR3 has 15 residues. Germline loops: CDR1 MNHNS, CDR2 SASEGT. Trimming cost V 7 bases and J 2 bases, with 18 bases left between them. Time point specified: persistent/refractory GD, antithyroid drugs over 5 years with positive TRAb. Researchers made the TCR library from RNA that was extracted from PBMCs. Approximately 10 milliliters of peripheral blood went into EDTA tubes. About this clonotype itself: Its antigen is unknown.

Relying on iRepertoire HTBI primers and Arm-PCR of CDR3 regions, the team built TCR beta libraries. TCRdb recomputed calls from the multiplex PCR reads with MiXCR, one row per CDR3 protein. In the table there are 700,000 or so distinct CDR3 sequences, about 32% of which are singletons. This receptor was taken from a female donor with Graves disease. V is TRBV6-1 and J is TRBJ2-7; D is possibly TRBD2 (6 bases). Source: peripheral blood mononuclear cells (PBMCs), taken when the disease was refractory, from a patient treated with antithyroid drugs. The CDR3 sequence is CASTMEEGVAYEQYF. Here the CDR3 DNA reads TGTGCCAGCACTATGGAGGAGGGAGTCGCCTACGAGCAGTACTTC.